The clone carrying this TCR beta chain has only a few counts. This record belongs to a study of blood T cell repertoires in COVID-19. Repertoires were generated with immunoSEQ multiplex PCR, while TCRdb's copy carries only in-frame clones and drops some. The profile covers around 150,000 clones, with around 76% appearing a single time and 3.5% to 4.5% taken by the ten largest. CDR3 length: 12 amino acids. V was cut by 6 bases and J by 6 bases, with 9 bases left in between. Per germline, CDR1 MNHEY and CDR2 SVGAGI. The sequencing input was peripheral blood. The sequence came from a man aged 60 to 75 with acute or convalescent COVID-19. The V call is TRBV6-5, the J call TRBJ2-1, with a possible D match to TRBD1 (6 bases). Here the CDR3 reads CASRSQGNEQFF. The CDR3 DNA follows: TGTGCCAGCAGGTCACAGGGCAATGAGCAGTTCTTC.